Each of the 27 T cell receptor beta chains below was sequenced from the same sample in a study of T cell responses to AZD1222 COVID-19 vaccine. Assay used: immunoSEQ multiplex PCR; TCRdb lists only in-frame clones, some missing. The table includes roughly 130,000 clones, approximately 88% detected once. Sequenced here: peripheral blood, sampled on day 0 of MenACWY control vaccination. These receptors were taken from an adult in good health.

This chain links TRBV28 with TRBJ1-5, with 7 bases aligning to TRBD1. Germline V lookup: CDR1 MDHEN, CDR2 SYDVKM. V gave up 5 bases and J gave up 3 bases; unmatched junction bases: 1. The CDR3 contains 13 residues. CDR3 protein: CASSGQVNQPQHF. The CDR3 DNA is TGTGCCAGCAGTGGACAGGTCAATCAGCCCCAGCATTTT.

The chain recombines TRBV7-3 with TRBJ2-1; 10 nucleotides agree with TRBD2. Germline CDR1 SGHTA, CDR2 FQGTGA. Trimming at V came to 2 bases and at J to 8 bases, leaving 3 bases not matched to a gene. The CDR3 is made up of 14 amino acids. Written as DNA, the CDR3 is TGTGCCAGCAGCTTATCTAGCGGGAGTGATGAGCAGTTCTTC. The encoded protein is CASSLSSGSDEQFF. Looking up the rest from reference TRBV7-3 and TRBJ2-1 gives the full variable domain: GAGVSQTPSNKVTEKGKYVELRCDPISGHTALYWYRQSLGQGPEFLIYFQGTGAADDSGLPNDRFFAVRPEGSVSTLKIQRTERGDSAVYLCASSLSSGSDEQFFGPGTRLTVL.

This sequence joins TRBV2 and TRBJ1-1; 7 nucleotides align to TRBD1. V shed 7 bases, J shed 1 base, and the junction held 6 bases outside the gene matches. The CDR3 covers 14 residues. Germline CDR1 reads SNHLY; CDR2 reads FYNNEI. CDR3 residues: CASIKGQRNTEAFF. DNA of the CDR3: TGTGCCAGCATTAAGGGACAGAGGAACACTGAAGCTTTCTTT.

The rearrangement links TRBV19 to TRBJ2-7; 8 bases fit TRBD2. V was clipped by 5 bases and J by 2 bases; unmatched bases: 8. The germline V gene encodes CDR1 LNHDA and CDR2 SQIVND (reference sequence). This CDR3 has 15 amino acids. CDR3 sequence (DNA): TGTGCCAGTAGTCACCCAGCGGGGGTAACCTACGAGCAGTACTTC. Amino acids: CASSHPAGVTYEQYF. The variable domain in full, with the rest retrieved from reference TRBV19 and TRBJ2-7, is DGGITQSPKYLFRKEGQNVTLSCEQNLNHDAMYWYRQDPGQGLRLIYYSQIVNDFQKGDIAEGYSVSREKKESFPLTVTSAQKNPTAFYLCASSHPAGVTYEQYFGPGTRLTVT.

The V call is TRBV10-3, the J call TRBJ2-1; 8 bases fit TRBD2. The CDR3 spans 14 residues. V dropped 7 bases and J dropped 6; count of bases not matched to a gene: 8. Looked up from germline, CDR1 is ENHRY and CDR2 is SYGVKD. This CDR3 reads CAIKGTRLVNEQFF. The CDR3 DNA is TGTGCCATCAAAGGGACTAGACTCGTCAATGAGCAGTTCTTC.

The rearrangement joins TRBV5-5 to TRBJ1-3; TRBD1 agrees at 10 bases. CDR3 length: 17 residues. The V and J ends lost 4 bases and 0 bases, in that order; junction bases with no gene match: 7. CDR1 SGHKS and CDR2 YYEKEE come from the germline V gene (reference sequence). The CDR3 sequence: CASSIPGQGLSGNTIYF. CDR3 DNA: TGTGCCAGCAGCATTCCGGGACAGGGGCTCTCTGGAAACACCATATATTTT.

The V gene is TRBV6-5, the J gene TRBJ1-5, with D maybe TRBD1 (5 bases). V lost 5 bases, J lost 6 bases, and 17 bases lay in between. This CDR3 has 15 amino acids. In germline, CDR1 is MNHEY, CDR2 SVGAGI. DNA of the CDR3: TGTGCCAGCAGTATGTCGGACACCCGGGCTCAGCCCCAGCATTTT. It yields the protein CASSMSDTRAQPQHF.

The chain employs TRBV6-5 and TRBJ1-3, with 7 bases lining up with TRBD1. The junction had 7 bases not matched to a gene; V was cut back by 8 bases and J by 0 bases. CDR1 is MNHEY and CDR2 is SVGAGI in the germline V gene. The CDR3 contains 15 residues. CDR3 bases: TGTGCCAGCCGGGCCGGGACAGTCTCTGGAAACACCATATATTTT. Protein: CASRAGTVSGNTIYF.

This clone was picked up one time. The rearrangement joins TRBV3-1 (or the pseudogene TRBV3-2) to TRBJ1-2; 11 nucleotides agree with TRBD1. The CDR3 covers 16 residues. With 4 bases clipped from V and 8 bases from J, the junction kept 12 bases outside the gene matches. Germline V lookup: CDR1 LGHDT, CDR2 YNNKEL (reference sequence). The chain's CDR3 is CASSLNTGTGGPGYTF. The DNA for the CDR3 is TGTGCCAGCAGCCTAAACACCGGGACAGGGGGTCCGGGCTACACCTTC.

V and J are TRBV5-4 and TRBJ2-1; D perhaps matches TRBD2 (6 bases). V shed 4 bases and J shed 6 bases, with 11 bases lying between them. The CDR3 spans 13 residues. Germline CDR1 reads SGHNT; CDR2 reads YYREEE (reference sequence). The CDR3 sequence is CASSRRGVNEQFF. CDR3 nucleotide sequence: TGTGCCAGCAGCCGGCGGGGAGTCAATGAGCAGTTCTTC.

V gene TRBV6-2 or TRBV6-3 combines with J gene TRBJ2-5, with TRBD2 identical over 9 bases. After removal of 3 bases from V and 14 bases from J, the junction contained 4 bases not matched to a gene. The CDR3 covers 11 residues. Germline V gene data show CDR1 as MNHEY and CDR2 as SVGEGT. The CDR3 bases are TGTGCCAGCAGTTATAGCGGGAGCTCTTACTTC. Translation gives CASSYSGSSYF.

V usage is TRBV6-5 and J usage is TRBJ1-5; D possibly corresponds to TRBD1 (6 bases). The ends were cut back, 11 bases at V and 4 bases at J, with 15 bases in the middle. Germline assignment: CDR1 MNHEY and CDR2 SVGAGI. The CDR3 totals 13 residues. CDR3 coding DNA: TGTGCCCCCCTGCGGGGGGCTAATCAGCCCCAGCATTTT. It codes for CAPLRGANQPQHF.

This clone appeared a few times. J is TRBJ2-3 and V is TRBV6-2 or TRBV6-3; 11 nucleotides match TRBD2. The V and J ends lost 5 bases and 3 bases, in that order; junction bases with no gene match: 4. CDR1 and CDR2 (germline): MNHEY, SVGEGT. The CDR3 is 15 residues long. CDR3 region: CASSALAGATDTQYF. The CDR3 DNA is TGTGCCAGCAGTGCACTAGCGGGAGCAACAGATACGCAGTATTTT.

The chain carries TRBV30 and TRBJ2-7; 9 bases match TRBD2. Germline V lookup: CDR1 GTSNPN, CDR2 SVGIG (reference sequence). The CDR3 runs 15 residues. V shed 4 bases, J shed 8 bases, and the junction held 15 bases outside the gene matches. Here the CDR3 reads CAWNYGGRARSQQYF. The CDR3 region has the DNA TGTGCCTGGAATTACGGCGGGAGGGCCCGATCCCAGCAGTACTTC.

The CDR3 sequence is CASSTRIAYNEQFF. As DNA, the CDR3 is TGTGCCAGCAGCACTAGAATCGCCTACAATGAGCAGTTCTTC. The chain employs TRBV5-5 and TRBJ2-1, with a weak D call TRBD2 (5 bases). There are 14 residues in the CDR3. Germline assignment: CDR1 SGHKS and CDR2 YYEKEE (reference sequence). V lost 4 bases and J lost 2, with 10 bases in between. Variable domain in full (rest from reference TRBV5-5 and TRBJ2-1): DAGVTQSPTHLIKTRGQQVTLRCSPISGHKSVSWYQQVLGQGPQFIFQYYEKEERGRGNFPDRFSARQFPNYSSELNVNALLLGDSALYLCASSTRIAYNEQFFGPGTRLTVL.

The rearrangement joins TRBV5-1 to TRBJ2-1, with unresolved D. Germline lookup yields CDR1 SGHRS and CDR2 YFSETQ. The V gene lost 3 bases and the J gene lost 0 bases, with 7 bases spanning the gap. The CDR3 length is 14 residues. The DNA for the CDR3 is TGCGCCAGCAGCTACGGCTCCTCCTACAATGAGCAGTTCTTC. Translation: CASSYGSSYNEQFF. Drawing the rest from reference TRBV5-1 and TRBJ2-1, the complete variable domain is KAGVTQTPRYLIKTRGQQVTLSCSPISGHRSVSWYQQTPGQGLQFLFEYFSETQRNKGNFPGRFSGRQFSNSRSEMNVSTLELGDSALYLCASSYGSSYNEQFFGPGTRLTVL.

V and J are TRBV6-5 and TRBJ2-3; D gene unclear. The germline gives CDR1 MNHEY, CDR2 SVGAGI. The V and J ends lost 5 bases and 2 bases respectively, with 8 bases between them. CDR3 length: 13 residues. This CDR3 reads CASSQYTTDTQYF. In nucleotides, the CDR3 is TGTGCCAGCAGTCAATACACCACAGATACGCAGTATTTT.

The genes are TRBV29-1 and TRBJ1-2, with 8 nucleotides matching TRBD1. CDR1 SQVTM and CDR2 ANQGSEA come from the germline V gene. CDR3 length: 14 residues. The V and J ends lost 5 bases and 4 bases, in that order; junction bases with no gene match: 9. CDR3 residues: CSVRWTGWVYGYTF. The CDR3 DNA reads as TGCAGCGTTCGGTGGACAGGGTGGGTCTATGGCTACACCTTC.

CDR3 protein: CSVESRGPGYGYTF. The CDR3 DNA sequence: TGCAGCGTTGAATCCAGGGGGCCTGGCTATGGCTACACCTTC. The gene calls are TRBV29-1 and TRBJ1-2, with TRBD1 matching over 8 bases. The germline V gene encodes CDR1 SQVTM and CDR2 ANQGSEA. V lost 2 bases and J lost 4; bases outside the gene matches: 6. The CDR3 runs to 14 residues.

The chain recombines TRBV5-3 with TRBJ1-4; 7 bases match TRBD1. TRBV5-3 is assigned to the ORF class and has an uncertain function. The CDR3 is 16 amino acids. J was trimmed by 8 bases and V by 4 bases; bases with no gene match: 14. The DNA of the CDR3 is TGTGCCAGAAGCCGCGGCCGGGACAGAATTCTAGAAAAACTGTTTTTT. Translating gives CARSRGRDRILEKLFF.

The chain has TRBV4-1 and TRBJ2-1, with no clear D. This CDR3 has 13 amino acids. Germline-derived CDR1 and CDR2 are MGHRA and YSYEKL. The ends were cut back, 0 bases at V and 15 bases at J, with 15 bases in the middle. The DNA for the CDR3 is TGCGCCAGCAGCCAAGATCATGGCTTTGGTGTGTTCTTC. Translating gives CASSQDHGFGVFF.

The chain couples TRBV5-1 to TRBJ1-6; D remains unclear. Per the germline V gene, CDR1 is SGHRS and CDR2 is YFSETQ. The length of the CDR3 is 15 residues. The germline V and J ends were trimmed by 3 bases and 2 bases, with 9 bases remaining between them. The CDR3 loop is CASSSYSAYNSPLHF. The CDR3 DNA follows: TGCGCCAGCAGCTCGTATAGCGCCTATAATTCACCCCTCCACTTT.

This chain connects TRBV6-5 to TRBJ2-7; weak D call: TRBD1 (6 bases). This CDR3 is 14 amino acids long. Germline CDR1 MNHEY, CDR2 SVGAGI. V was cut by 7 bases and J by 3 bases, with 16 bases left in between. CDR3 sequence (DNA): TGTGCCAGCACTTTCGACAGGCCCCTCTACGAGCAGTACTTC. Translated, it gives CASTFDRPLYEQYF.

This chain uses TRBV18 with TRBJ2-2; D remains ambiguous. The CDR3 is 13 amino acids. Per germline, CDR1 KGHSH and CDR2 LQKENI. The V end was cut by 5 bases, the J end by 4 bases, with 8 bases between. CDR3 DNA: TGTGCCAGCTCAACCAGTGTCACCGGGGAGCTGTTTTTT. Encoded protein: CASSTSVTGELFF.

This sequence joins TRBV19 and TRBJ2-6; the D is unclear. The CDR3 runs to 15 residues. The V and J ends lost 5 bases and 0 bases respectively, with 8 bases between them. Germline V gene sequence: CDR1 LNHDA, CDR2 SQIVND (reference sequence). Written as DNA, the CDR3 is TGTGCCAGTAGTTCGGTCAGCTCTGGGGCCAACGTCCTGACTTTC. It encodes CASSSVSSGANVLTF. Variable domain in full (rest from reference TRBV19 and TRBJ2-6): DGGITQSPKYLFRKEGQNVTLSCEQNLNHDAMYWYRQDPGQGLRLIYYSQIVNDFQKGDIAEGYSVSREKKESFPLTVTSAQKNPTAFYLCASSSVSSGANVLTFGAGSRLTVL.

This rearrangement joins TRBV3-1 (or the pseudogene TRBV3-2) to TRBJ2-7; no firm D call. The length of the CDR3 is 11 residues. V gave up 1 base and J gave up 9 bases, with 7 bases separating them. Per germline, CDR1 LGHDT and CDR2 YNNKEL (reference sequence). CDR3 sequence reads: CASSQGSGQYF. DNA for the CDR3: TGTGCCAGCAGCCAAGGATCCGGGCAGTACTTC.

This CDR3 is CASSQELGTEIYGYTF. In DNA form, the CDR3 reads TGTGCCAGCAGCCAAGAACTAGGGACAGAGATCTATGGCTACACCTTC. The chain links TRBV4-2 to TRBJ1-2, with 7 bases identical to TRBD1. This CDR3 comprises 16 residues. The germline V gene encodes CDR1 LGHNA and CDR2 YNFKEQ. Trimming at V came to 0 bases and at J to 4 bases, leaving 8 bases not matched to a gene.